This T cell receptor (beta chain) was captured by sequencing in a study of control samples from healthy donors and cancer patients. TCRdb's table, derived via immunoSEQ multiplex PCR, lists solely in-frame clones and lacks some. The sample holds 70,000 to 90,000 clones; 85% to 95% are singletons and the top ten take roughly 6.1%. Germline loops: CDR1 MNHNS, CDR2 SASEGT. The CDR3 totals 13 residues. Unmatched junction bases numbered 1, after V lost 1 base and J lost 11 bases. V and J are TRBV6-1 and TRBJ1-6, with 8 positions matching TRBD1. This TCR was recovered from a woman in her thirties or forties in good health. What was sequenced was blood. The chain's CDR3 is CASSEGTGTPLHF. Written as DNA, the CDR3 is TGTGCCAGCAGTGAAGGGACAGGGACACCCCTCCACTTT.